This is a list of T cell receptor beta chains from one sample in a study of blood T cell repertoires in COVID-19. Sequenced by immunoSEQ multiplex PCR; TCRdb stores in-frame clones only, minus some. Among about 360,000 clones, around 87% were seen once, and the ten largest hold around 2.9%. The material sequenced was peripheral blood. The receptors here all came from a human donor in a cohort sampled during active COVID-19. The CDR3 runs from the conserved cysteine through the conserved F or W. Each record gives: clone size, D gene, J gene, V gene, CDR3 DNA, CDR3 protein. The D gene is left open where the match is weak. The listing skips clone size in some rows; elsewhere it reads once, few, many or a size class.

- | - | TRBJ1-1 | TRBV5-4 | TGTGCCAGCAGCTCCACGACAGGCATTTTACAAGCTTTCTTT | CASSSTTGILQAFF
- | - | TRBJ1-1 | TRBV3-1/TRBV3-2 | TGTGCCAGCAGCCAACTGGGAGGACGTATGAACACTGAAGCTTTCTTT | CASSQLGGRMNTEAFF
- | TRBD1 | TRBJ2-7 | TRBV6-2/TRBV6-3 | TGTGCCAGCAGTTGGACAGGATACTTTGACGAGCAGTACTTC | CASSWTGYFDEQYF
- | - | TRBJ1-4 | TRBV20-1 | TGCAGTGCTAGTGGGCAGGATAATGAAAAACTGTTTTTT | CSASGQDNEKLFF
- | - | TRBJ1-1 | TRBV5-1 | TGCGCCAGCAGCCCCTCTCAGGGGAACACTGAAGCTTTCTTT | CASSPSQGNTEAFF
- | - | TRBJ2-7 | TRBV6-6 | TGTGCCAGCGGGTCAGGTCGCGTTGAGCAGTACTTC | CASGSGRVEQYF
few | TRBD2 | TRBJ2-7 | TRBV4-1 | TGCGCCAGCAGCCAAGTGCGGGGGAGTACCTACGAGCAGTACTTC | CASSQVRGSTYEQYF
- | - | TRBJ2-2 | TRBV25-1 | TGTGCCAGCAGATCGGGGGTTAACACCGGGGAGCTGTTTTTT | CASRSGVNTGELFF
- | TRBD1 | TRBJ2-3 | TRBV7-3 | TGTGCCAGCAGCCCCTGGGGACAGGGAGGTCGGGCAGATACGCAGTATTTT | CASSPWGQGGRADTQYF
few | TRBD2 | TRBJ2-3 | TRBV13 | TGTGCCAGCAGTCCGTCCGGGACTAGCATCTCAGATACGCAGTATTTT | CASSPSGTSISDTQYF
- | TRBD1 | TRBJ1-2 | TRBV25-1 | TGTGCCAGCAGTGGGCGACAGGGGAACTATGGCTACACCTTC | CASSGRQGNYGYTF
- | TRBD1 | TRBJ1-5 | TRBV27 | TGTGCCAGCAGTTCCCGGGACAGCGTATATAGCAATCAGCCCCAGCATTTT | CASSSRDSVYSNQPQHF
- | - | TRBJ1-5 | TRBV19 | TGTGCCAGTAGTTCTCGTCGCAATCAGCCCCAGCATTTT | CASSSRRNQPQHF
- | TRBD1 | TRBJ1-2 | TRBV27 | TGTGCCAGCAGCTCTCCCGGACAGGGTTTTGGCTACACCTTC | CASSSPGQGFGYTF
- | - | TRBJ2-2 | TRBV5-1 | TGCGCCAGCAGCTTCGACACCGGGGAGCTGTTTTTT | CASSFDTGELFF
- | - | TRBJ1-2 | TRBV28 | TGTGCCAGCAGGGGGCAGGGGAGCTATGGCTACACCTTC | CASRGQGSYGYTF
- | - | TRBJ2-7 | TRBV4-2 | TGTGCCAGCAGCCAATTCCAGGGGACAATGTACGAGCAGTACTTC | CASSQFQGTMYEQYF
- | TRBD1 | TRBJ1-4 | TRBV28 | TGTGCCAGCAGTTTACAGGGGGGAACTAATGAAAAACTGTTTTTT | CASSLQGGTNEKLFF
- | - | TRBJ2-6 | TRBV19 | TGTGCCAGTACGGACAGTGGGGCCAACGTCCTGACTTTC | CASTDSGANVLTF
- | - | TRBJ1-2 | TRBV19 | TGTGCCAGTAGTATACCCCCTCGGACAGAGGGCTACACCTTC | CASSIPPRTEGYTF
- | TRBD1 | TRBJ1-6 | TRBV5-1 | TGCGCCAGCAGTTGGGAGACAGGGCAGAATTCACCCCTCCACTTT | CASSWETGQNSPLHF
- | - | TRBJ2-5 | TRBV19 | TGTGCCAGTAGCTCGAAAAGGGAGTCGGGAGAGACCCAGTACTTC | CASSSKRESGETQYF
- | TRBD2 | TRBJ2-7 | TRBV5-1 | TGCGCCAGCAGACCCGGGACTAGCCGCTCCTACGAGCAGTACTTC | CASRPGTSRSYEQYF
- | - | TRBJ2-3 | TRBV5-5 | TGTGCCAGCAGCTTGGCGAGGGTGTGGGGCACAGATACGCAGTATTTT | CASSLARVWGTDTQYF
- | - | TRBJ1-2 | TRBV30 | TGTGCCTGGGCCCGGGAGGACGGCTCGATTTATGGCTACACCTTC | CAWAREDGSIYGYTF
- | TRBD2 | TRBJ2-1 | TRBV9 | TGTGCCAGCAGCCTGAAGACTAGCGGGGCTGAGCAGTTCTTC | CASSLKTSGAEQFF